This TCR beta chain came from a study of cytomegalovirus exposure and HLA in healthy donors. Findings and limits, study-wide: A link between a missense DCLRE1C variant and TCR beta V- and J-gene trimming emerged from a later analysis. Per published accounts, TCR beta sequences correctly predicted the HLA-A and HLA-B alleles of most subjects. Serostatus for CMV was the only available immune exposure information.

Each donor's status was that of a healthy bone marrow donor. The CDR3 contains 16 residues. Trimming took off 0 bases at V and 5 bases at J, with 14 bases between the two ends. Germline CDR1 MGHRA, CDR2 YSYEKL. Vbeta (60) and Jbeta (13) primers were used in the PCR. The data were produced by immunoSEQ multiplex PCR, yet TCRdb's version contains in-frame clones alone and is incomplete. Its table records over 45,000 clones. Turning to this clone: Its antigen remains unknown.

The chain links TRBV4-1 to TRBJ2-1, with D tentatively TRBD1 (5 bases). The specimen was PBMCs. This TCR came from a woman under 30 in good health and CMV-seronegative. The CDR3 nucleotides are TGCGCCAGCAGCCAAGATTGGGCAGGGTCCCACAATGAGCAGTTCTTC. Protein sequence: CASSQDWAGSHNEQFF.